This T cell receptor (beta chain) was sequenced in a study of blood T cells in healthy people across ages. Study-wide background: There was about one barcoded beta molecule captured by template switching per two T cells. Points from the study as a whole: Older individuals had lower TCR beta diversity per million T cells (the decline was roughly linear).

Ten or more counts support this clonotype. Its antigen is undetermined. Next came a second PCR, run for about 7 to 12 cycles, which used a sample-barcoded 5' primer along with a J-beta primer mix. One entry per CDR3 protein, called by TCRdb with MiXCR from the 5' RACE reads. The data show 1.5 million to 2 million distinct CDR3 sequences, roughly 27% seen once. A minimum of 6.5 million PBMCs was isolated per sample. Germline lookup yields CDR1 SEHNR and CDR2 FQNEAQ (reference sequence). This CDR3 comprises 14 residues. V gave up 4 bases and J gave up 3 bases, with 13 bases separating them. The sequence derives from a woman aged 25 to 45 in good health. The sequenced sample was blood. The J gene is TRBJ2-7, the V gene TRBV7-9, with D possibly being TRBD1 (6 bases). The DNA for the CDR3 is TGTGCCAGCAGCTCCCCCCCGACAGGCTACGAGCAGTACTTC. Protein sequence: CASSSPPTGYEQYF.